The T cell receptor beta chain described here comes from a study of CD8+CD57+ T cells in acquired aplastic anemia. The overall study: The study obtained an average of 3.2 ug of DNA from sorted CD4+ and CD8+ cells.

The germline V and J ends were trimmed by 0 bases and 4 bases, with 10 bases remaining between them. CDR1 is SGDLS and CDR2 is YYNGEE in the germline V gene. The CDR3 runs to 14 residues. For sequencing, patients were chosen who had shown expansion of CD8+CD57+ cells by flow cytometry. Researchers used genomic DNA as the template to profile TCR beta VDJ and CDR3. TCRdb fed the reads into MiXCR, producing one record per CDR3 protein. The sample consists of about 54,000 distinct CDR3 sequences, roughly three fifths of them appearing once. This clonotype was seen a few times. Sequencing was done on a sample of sorted CD4+, CD8+, or CD8+CD57+ T cells (not recorded which) from PBMCs. The TCR sequence derives from a human donor with aplastic anemia. The chain has TRBV9 and TRBJ2-5; the D gene is possibly TRBD2 (6 bases). As DNA, the CDR3 is TGTGCCAGCAGCGTAGAATGGGGGGTAGAGACCCAGTACTTC. It specifies CASSVEWGVETQYF.